The 7 T cell receptor beta chains presented below share a single source sample, sequenced in a study of blood T cell repertoires in COVID-19. Clones were sequenced by immunoSEQ multiplex PCR, and TCRdb holds only the in-frame ones, with some missing. This sample has approximately 140,000 clones, with about 85% found just once. Sequenced input: peripheral blood. The origin of the receptors is a woman aged 40-49 years with active or convalescent COVID-19.

The J gene is TRBJ2-1, the V gene TRBV28; a weak D match, TRBD1 (6 bases). Germline lookup yields CDR1 MDHEN and CDR2 SYDVKM. CDR3 length: 14 residues. V was cut by 4 bases and J by 3 bases, with 10 bases left in between. This CDR3 reads CASSYRALYNEQFF. DNA of the CDR3: TGTGCCAGCAGTTACAGGGCCCTCTACAATGAGCAGTTCTTC.

This chain joins TRBV6-2 or TRBV6-3 and TRBJ2-7; 12 positions agree with TRBD2. Germline loops: CDR1 MNHEY, CDR2 SVGEGT. The junction had 5 bases not matched to a gene; V was cut back by 2 bases and J by 3 bases. The CDR3 runs to 16 residues. CDR3 residues: CASSYVGLAGIYEQYF. The CDR3 DNA reads TGTGCCAGCAGTTACGTCGGACTAGCGGGAATCTACGAGCAGTACTTC.

The chain is built from TRBV24-1 and TRBJ2-2; a weak D match, TRBD2 (5 bases). Trimming pared 4 bases from V and 4 bases from J, leaving 9 bases between. Per germline, CDR1 KGHDR and CDR2 SFDVKD. This CDR3 has 14 residues. CDR3 sequence: CATSEGGSTGELFF. The CDR3 DNA reads as TGTGCCACCAGTGAGGGCGGGTCCACCGGGGAGCTGTTTTTT.

This sequence joins TRBV7-2 and TRBJ1-4; D is uncertain. The ends were cut back, 1 base at V and 2 bases at J, with 8 bases in the middle. CDR1 and CDR2 (germline): SGHTA, FQGNSA. This CDR3 has 15 amino acids. CDR3 nucleotide sequence: TGTGCCAGCAGCTTAGTGGGGAGCACTAATGAAAAACTGTTTTTT. Translating gives CASSLVGSTNEKLFF.

The chain couples TRBV10-1 to TRBJ2-1; 7 positions match TRBD1. CDR3 length: 13 residues. Looked up from germline, CDR1 is WNHNN and CDR2 is SYGVQD (reference sequence). V was clipped by 6 bases and J by 5 bases; unmatched bases: 4. The CDR3 loop is CASSFDRDNEQFF. The CDR3 DNA reads TGCGCCAGCAGCTTCGACAGGGACAATGAGCAGTTCTTC.

The chain employs TRBV5-5 and TRBJ2-2; a weak D match, TRBD2 (6 bases). The germline V gene encodes CDR1 SGHKS and CDR2 YYEKEE (reference sequence). V gave up 1 base and J gave up 7 bases, with 17 bases separating them. The CDR3 covers 16 residues. The CDR3 sequence is CASSLLFGSGGGELFF. Written as DNA, the CDR3 is TGTGCCAGCAGCTTGTTATTCGGGTCCGGGGGCGGGGAGCTGTTTTTT.

The rearrangement joins TRBV7-2 to TRBJ2-1; no clear D gene. The CDR3 sequence is 14 residues long. CDR1 SGHTA and CDR2 FQGNSA come from the germline V gene. Trimming cost V 1 base and J 8 bases, with 12 bases left between them. CDR3 nucleotide sequence: TGTGCCAGCAGCTTAGACGTCGGTTCGCATGAGCAGTTCTTC. Translation gives CASSLDVGSHEQFF.